Below, 4 T cell receptor beta chains from the same sample are listed, as sequenced in a study of technical replicates of blood from a few donors. Sequencing was performed with immunoSEQ multiplex PCR; in TCRdb, only in-frame clones are kept and a portion is missing. The data hold about 98,000 clones, with approximately 94% observed a single time. The sample taken for sequencing was T cells isolated from PBMCs. Receptor source: a human donor in good health.

The genes are TRBV28 and TRBJ2-5; unclear D gene. CDR3 length: 13 amino acids. V was shortened by 6 bases and J by 0 bases, with 8 bases between the two germline ends. In germline, CDR1 is MDHEN, CDR2 SYDVKM. The CDR3 DNA reads as TGTGCCAGCAGCCGAACAAACCAAGAGACCCAGTACTTC. It yields the protein CASSRTNQETQYF. The full variable domain, in which reference TRBV28 and TRBJ2-5 provide the parts outside the CDR3, is DVKVTQSSRYLVKRTGEKVFLECVQDMDHENMFWYRQDPGLGLRLIYFSYDVKMKEKGDIPEGYSVSREKKERFSLILESASTNQTSMYLCASSRTNQETQYFGPGTRLLVL.

V gene TRBV28 combines with J gene TRBJ2-7; 8 bases map to TRBD2. The junction had 7 bases not matched to a gene; V was cut back by 6 bases and J by 3 bases. The CDR3 runs to 14 residues. Germline V gene lookup returns CDR1 MDHEN and CDR2 SYDVKM. The CDR3 DNA follows: TGTGCCAGCAGCCGACTAGCGATTATCTACGAGCAGTACTTC. Amino acid sequence: CASSRLAIIYEQYF.

This CDR3 is CSARSYYGYTF. The CDR3 nucleotides read TGCAGTGCTAGGTCCTACTATGGCTACACCTTC. V gene TRBV20-1 combines with J gene TRBJ1-2; D unclear. Germline lookup yields CDR1 DFQATT and CDR2 SNEGSKA (reference sequence). The CDR3 has 11 amino acids. V was cut by 3 bases and J by 3 bases, with 5 bases left in between.

This chain connects TRBV7-6 to TRBJ2-3, with TRBD2 identical over 13 bases. V lost 5 bases to trimming and J lost 2 bases; unmatched junction nucleotides: 4. Germline values: CDR1 SGHVS, CDR2 FNYEAQ. The CDR3 has 16 amino acids. Here the CDR3 reads CASSPGLAGLTDTQYF. CDR3 bases: TGTGCCAGCAGCCCGGGACTAGCGGGGCTCACAGATACGCAGTATTTT.